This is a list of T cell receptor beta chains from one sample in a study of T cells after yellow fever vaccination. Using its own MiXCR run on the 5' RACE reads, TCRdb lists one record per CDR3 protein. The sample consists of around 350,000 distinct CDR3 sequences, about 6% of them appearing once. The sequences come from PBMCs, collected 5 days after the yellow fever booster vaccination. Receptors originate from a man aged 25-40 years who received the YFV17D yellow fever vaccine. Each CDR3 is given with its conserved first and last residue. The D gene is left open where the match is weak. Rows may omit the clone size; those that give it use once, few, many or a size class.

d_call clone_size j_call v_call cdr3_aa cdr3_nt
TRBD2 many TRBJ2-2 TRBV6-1 CASSKTSGSVGELFF TGTGCCAGCAGCAAAACTAGCGGGAGTGTCGGGGAGCTGTTTTTT
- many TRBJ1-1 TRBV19 CASSMLQENTEAFF TGTGCCAGTAGTATGTTGCAGGAGAACACTGAAGCTTTCTTT
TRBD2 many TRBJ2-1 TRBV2 CASNLGLAGGGEQFF TGTGCCAGCAACCTTGGGCTAGCGGGAGGTGGGGAGCAGTTCTTC
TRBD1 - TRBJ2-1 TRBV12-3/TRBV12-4 CASSQVQGGVYNEQFF TGTGCCAGCAGCCAAGTACAGGGGGGTGTCTACAATGAGCAGTTCTTC
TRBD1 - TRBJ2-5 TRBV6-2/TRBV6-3 CASSTGTGHQETQYF TGTGCCAGCAGTACTGGGACAGGTCACCAAGAGACCCAGTACTTC
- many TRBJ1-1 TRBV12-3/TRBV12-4 CASSLSRDTEAFF TGTGCCAGCAGTTTAAGCAGGGACACTGAAGCTTTCTTT
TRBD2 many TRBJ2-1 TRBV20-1 CSAGKAGAPYNEQFF TGCAGTGCCGGCAAGGCGGGAGCCCCCTACAATGAGCAGTTCTTC
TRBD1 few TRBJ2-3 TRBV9 CASSIGWRWDRDTDTQYF TGTGCCAGCAGCATAGGGTGGAGATGGGACAGGGATACAGATACGCAGTATTTT
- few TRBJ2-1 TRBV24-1 CATSLGIKRNEQFF TGTGCCACCAGTCTTGGCATCAAGAGGAATGAGCAGTTCTTC
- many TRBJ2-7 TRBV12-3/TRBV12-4 CASSLRGSYEQYF TGTGCCAGCAGTTTACGGGGGTCCTACGAGCAGTACTTC
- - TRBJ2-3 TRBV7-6 CASSLWGRERTDTQYF TGTGCCAGCAGCTTGTGGGGCAGGGAGAGGACAGATACGCAGTATTTT
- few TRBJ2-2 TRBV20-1 CSARALGSNPGELFF TGCAGTGCTAGAGCCCTAGGGTCTAACCCCGGGGAGCTGTTTTTT
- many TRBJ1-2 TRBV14 CASSLHRDGTNYGYTF TGTGCCAGCAGCTTACACCGGGACGGTACTAACTATGGCTACACCTTC
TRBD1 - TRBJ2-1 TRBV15 CATSPGDRGRDEQFF TGTGCCACCAGCCCGGGAGACAGGGGTCGAGATGAGCAGTTCTTC
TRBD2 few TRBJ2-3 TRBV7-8 CASSFTLAGGTQPNTQYF TGTGCCAGCAGCTTTACCCTAGCGGGAGGCACTCAACCGAATACGCAGTATTTT
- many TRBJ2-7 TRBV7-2 CASSNRAPYEQYF TGTGCCAGCAGCAACCGGGCCCCCTACGAGCAGTACTTC
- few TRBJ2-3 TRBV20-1 CSAHQTDTQYF TGCAGTGCGCATCAAACAGATACGCAGTATTTT
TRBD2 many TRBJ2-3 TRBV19 CASSIRAGEVYTQYF TGTGCCAGTAGTATCAGAGCGGGAGAAGTTTATACGCAGTATTTT
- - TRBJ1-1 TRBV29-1 CSVEVGGNTEAFF TGCAGCGTTGAAGTCGGCGGAAACACTGAAGCTTTCTTT
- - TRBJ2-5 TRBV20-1 CSARDGGLGTKAQYF TGCAGTGCTAGAGATGGGGGGCTTGGAACAAAGGCCCAGTACTTC
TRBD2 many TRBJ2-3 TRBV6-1 CASSAGTSLPDTQYF TGTGCCAGCAGTGCCGGGACTAGCCTCCCAGATACGCAGTATTTT
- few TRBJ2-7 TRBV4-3 CASSQVGESVVYEQYF TGCGCCAGCAGCCAAGTCGGCGAAAGCGTGGTCTACGAGCAGTACTTC
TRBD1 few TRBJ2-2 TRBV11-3 CASSFRQGGGELFF TGTGCCAGCAGCTTTCGACAGGGCGGCGGGGAGCTGTTTTTT
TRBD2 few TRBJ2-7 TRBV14 CASSQVSGRDSYEQYF TGTGCCAGCAGCCAAGTCTCCGGGAGGGACTCCTACGAGCAGTACTTC
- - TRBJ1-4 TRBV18 CASSPQYPLEGEKLFF TGTGCCAGCTCACCACAGTATCCACTGGAGGGGGAAAAACTGTTTTTT
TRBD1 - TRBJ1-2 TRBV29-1 CSTTGTDYGYTF TGCAGCACGACGGGGACAGACTATGGCTACACCTTC
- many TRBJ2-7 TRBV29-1 CSAGGQGVYEQYF TGCAGCGCCGGGGGCCAGGGTGTGTACGAGCAGTACTTC
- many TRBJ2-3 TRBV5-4 CASSLDARGRGRILDTQYF TGTGCCAGCAGCTTGGATGCGCGGGGTAGGGGGCGAATTTTAGATACGCAGTATTTT
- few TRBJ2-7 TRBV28 CASSLSWGAEQYF TGTGCCAGCAGTTTATCTTGGGGAGCCGAGCAGTACTTC
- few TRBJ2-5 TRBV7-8 CASSLRYSETQYF TGTGCCAGCAGCCTTAGGTACTCAGAGACCCAGTACTTC
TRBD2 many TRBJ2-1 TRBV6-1 CATYKRLAGYNEQFF TGTGCCACCTATAAGCGGCTAGCGGGATACAATGAGCAGTTCTTC
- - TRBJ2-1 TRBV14 CASSQDYKNEQFF TGTGCCAGCAGCCAAGATTATAAGAATGAGCAGTTCTTC
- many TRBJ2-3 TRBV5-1 CASSLDSGGTQYF TGCGCCAGCAGCCTGGATTCGGGCGGTACGCAGTATTTT
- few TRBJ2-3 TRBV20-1 CSARDSLFPSPGAGDTQYF TGCAGTGCTAGAGATTCTTTATTTCCTTCCCCTGGGGCAGGGGATACGCAGTATTTT
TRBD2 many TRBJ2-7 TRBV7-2 CASSLGGRGSYEQYF TGTGCCAGCAGCTTGGGCGGGAGAGGCTCCTACGAGCAGTACTTC
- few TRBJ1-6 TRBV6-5 CASSYSTGTVNSPLHF TGTGCCAGCAGTTACTCAACCGGGACGGTGAATTCACCCCTCCACTTT
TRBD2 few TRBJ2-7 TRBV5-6 CASRWTSGNYEQYF TGTGCCAGCCGCTGGACTAGCGGGAACTACGAGCAGTACTTC
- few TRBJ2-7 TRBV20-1 CRATGLEQYF TGCAGGGCGACAGGTCTCGAGCAGTACTTC
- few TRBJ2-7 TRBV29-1 CSVGTGEYEQYF TGCAGCGTGGGAACAGGAGAATACGAGCAGTACTTC
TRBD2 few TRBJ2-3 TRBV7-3 CASSPTSGLHTQYF TGTGCCAGCAGCCCGACTAGCGGGCTACATACGCAGTATTTT
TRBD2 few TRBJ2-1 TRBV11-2 CASSFGTSAYNEQFF TGTGCCAGCAGCTTTGGGACTAGCGCATACAATGAGCAGTTCTTC